This is a list of T cell receptor beta chains from one sample in a study of human T cells and chemical hapten exposure. TCRdb passed the RACE reads through MiXCR, listing each CDR3 protein once. Here the sample spans about 190,000 distinct CDR3 sequences, 20% to 25% being singletons. The input for sequencing was whole blood, taken in connection with sensitization to the hapten diphenylcyclopropenone (DPC). Receptor source: a woman between 40 and 50 years old with alopecia areata. Some clones in this sample may be carry-over from other donors' samples. Each CDR3 is given with its conserved first and last residue. Fields, in order: D gene, J gene, clone size, V gene, CDR3 DNA, CDR3 protein. The D gene is left open where the match is weak. Not all rows give a size; the values are once, few, many and, for expanded clones, a class.

>-|TRBJ2-3|-|TRBV6-5
TGTGCCAGCAGCCTCGGACAGACGGGCACAGATACGCAGTATTTT
CASSLGQTGTDTQYF
>-|TRBJ2-1|-|TRBV12-3/TRBV12-4
TGTGCCAGCACCTTTCTAGATGAGCAGTTCTTC
CASTFLDEQFF
>TRBD1|TRBJ2-5|few|TRBV6-6
TGTGCCAGCAGTCACTCCGGGACAGCCCAAGAGACCCAGTACTTC
CASSHSGTAQETQYF
>TRBD2|TRBJ2-1|few|TRBV24-1
TGTGCCACCAGTGACCGGACTAGCGGGCCCGGAACCTACAATGAGCAGTTCTTC
CATSDRTSGPGTYNEQFF
>-|TRBJ1-2|many|TRBV7-2
-
CASSFSGVLDYGYTF
>-|TRBJ2-3|-|TRBV5-1
TGCGCCAGCAGCTCCGCCCTGTCCCGGACCACAGATACGCAGTATTTT
CASSSALSRTTDTQYF
>-|TRBJ2-3|-|TRBV10-2
TGCGCCAGTCCATCTGCCCGAGGAGGGCGGGATACGCAGTATTTT
CASPSARGGRDTQYF
>-|TRBJ1-1|-|TRBV7-9
TGTGCCAGCAGCTTCGGACAGCCGAACACTGAAGCTTTCTTT
CASSFGQPNTEAFF
>-|TRBJ2-5|once|TRBV7-3
TGTGCCAGCAGCCCGGGGGTGACAGACCAAGAGACCCAGTACTTC
CASSPGVTDQETQYF
>TRBD2|TRBJ2-1|-|TRBV29-1
TGCAGCGTCGGGGACGGACTAGCGGAGTACAATGAGCAGTTCTTC
CSVGDGLAEYNEQFF
>-|TRBJ2-1|few|TRBV29-1
TGCAGCGTGGACATCTTAGCGTCTTACAATGAGCAGTTCTTC
CSVDILASYNEQFF
>TRBD2|TRBJ2-3|many|TRBV20-1
TGCAGTGCTAGAGGGGGACTAGCGGTCCCAGATACGCAGTATTTT
CSARGGLAVPDTQYF
>-|TRBJ2-6|-|TRBV9
TGTGCCAGCAGCGTAGATTCTGGGGCCAACGTCCTGACTTTC
CASSVDSGANVLTF
>-|TRBJ2-7|few|TRBV29-1
TGCAGCGTTGTGAGTCGGGGGCCCCCCTACGAGCAGTACTTC
CSVVSRGPPYEQYF
>-|TRBJ2-1|-|TRBV20-1
TGCAGTGCTAGAAGCCCCCCACACAATGAGCAGTTCTTC
CSARSPPHNEQFF
>-|TRBJ2-7|-|TRBV5-6
TGTGCCAGCAGCTTCTACACCGCCTACGAGCAGTACTTC
CASSFYTAYEQYF
>-|TRBJ2-5|-|TRBV11-2
TGTGCCAGCAGCCCTTCGGTGACCCAGTACTTC
CASSPSVTQYF
>-|TRBJ1-4|few|TRBV20-1
TGCAGTGCTAGTTCCGCAGGGGCAACTAATGAAAAACTGTTTTTT
CSASSAGATNEKLFF
>-|TRBJ2-7|many|TRBV12-3/TRBV12-4
TGTGCCAGCAGTTTAGGGCGGGGCGAGCAGTACTTC
CASSLGRGEQYF
>-|TRBJ2-1|few|TRBV20-1
TGCAGTGCTAATGAAGGCGGGGAGCAGTTCTTC
CSANEGGEQFF
>-|TRBJ2-3|-|TRBV28
TGTGCCAGCAGATATAGGGCTGGAACGCAGTATTTT
CASRYRAGTQYF
>-|TRBJ2-3|many|TRBV29-1
TGCAGCGCTTTCTCCGGGTTAAGCACAGATACGCAGTATTTT
CSAFSGLSTDTQYF
>-|TRBJ2-7|-|TRBV6-1
TGTGCCAGCAGTGAAAGCACTGTCTACGAGCAGTACTTC
CASSESTVYEQYF
>-|TRBJ1-5|-|TRBV12-3/TRBV12-4
TGTGCCAGCAGTTTCGCAGGCTTGTATCAGCCCCAGCATTTT
CASSFAGLYQPQHF
>TRBD1|TRBJ2-2|-|TRBV28
TGTGCCAGCAGACTCGACAGGGTCTACACCGGGGAGCTGTTTTTT
CASRLDRVYTGELFF
>-|TRBJ2-2|-|TRBV6-5
TGTGCCAGCAGTTACGGATCCGTTAACACCGGGGAGCTGTTTTTT
CASSYGSVNTGELFF
>-|TRBJ2-1|-|TRBV20-1
TGCAGTGCTAGAGATGGGGAGACGGGGACTAATGAGCAGTTCTTC
CSARDGETGTNEQFF
>-|TRBJ2-1|-|TRBV4-1
TGCGCCAGCAGCCCATATGGCTCCGGGTCCTACAATGAGCAGTTCTTC
CASSPYGSGSYNEQFF